The subject of this entry is one T cell receptor (beta chain). In its sample, this clonotype was seen many times. The antigen it binds to is not known. Base quality data are lacking; no much larger clone is found one base away. This entry comes from a study of human T cells and chemical hapten exposure (dated by TCRdb to 2020 to 2023). With respect to the entire study: For sensitization, 2% DPC in acetone was applied to a 2 cm by 2 cm area of upper inner arm skin. Weekly therapeutic DPC doses were additionally applied to the scalp of patients throughout the roughly 24-week study period. Patch testing on the upper back used Finn chambers containing 0.01% DPC, with scoring done after 6 days according to International Contact Dermatitis Research Group standards. The mostly female patient cohort included alopecia areata with under or over 50% scalp involvement, alopecia totalis and alopecia universalis. Libraries were combined into a pool for sequencing, and differences in TCR yield between samples came mainly from small differences in library volumes within the pool. This study followed changes in the peripheral blood TCR repertoire in vivo during primary and secondary sensitization of alopecia patients to the hapten diphenylcyclopropenone (DPC). Blood samples were taken from patients before sensitization (week 0) and then at 2, 6 and about 24 weeks after DPC sensitization. For TCR sequencing, blood came from some 31 alopecia patients at anywhere from one to four time points (pre-sensitization, 2, 6 and 24 weeks). What the study reported, not specific to this receptor: The number of TCRs above 1 in 1000 frequency did not change with DPC sensitization; there was no evidence of global repertoire structure alterations. The number of PT1 expanded TCRs positively correlated with patch test score, significant at thresholds 8, 16 and 32 but not 4. Because every patient had alopecia, a presumed autoimmune disease, the patients' immune response might differ from that of healthy individuals. Significantly more large CDR3 similarity clusters were formed by expanded TCRs than by pre-sensitization or healthy control sets, consistent with antigen-driven responses. Repeated subsampling changed both the strength of the expansion versus patch-test correlation and the threshold at which the correlation became significant.

Per the publication, the time point label means: pre-sensitization, week 0. Explained via the paper, the treatment or condition label denotes: therapeutic diphenylcyclopropenone sensitization with weekly scalp DPC. At each patch-test visit, blood was drawn before the patch test was applied. Patients were eligible if aged 18 to 70, diagnosed with alopecia and judged suitable for DPC therapy, and pregnant patients were excluded. Total RNA was extracted from unfractionated whole blood that had been collected in Tempus Blood RNA tubes. Trimming removed 5 bases from V and 6 bases from J; the gene matches leave 10 bases unexplained. CDR3 length: 15 amino acids, cysteine to phenylalanine. This entry keeps only the CDR3 DNA: 45 bases, framed from base 1. Sequences SGHTA (CDR1) and FQGNSA (CDR2) are obtained from the germline V gene. The library came from RACE. The sequencing machine was a NextSeq 500. During library preparation, unique molecular identifiers were attached to individual cDNA molecules so that TCRs could be counted quantitatively and reproducibly. Both TCR alpha and TCR beta chains were sequenced from each blood RNA sample. The published analysis was carried out like this. Samples had a median of roughly 100,000 TCRs, with a range from roughly 20,000 to 690,600. The Decombinator software suite was used to annotate the V, J and CDR3 of the TCR reads. For PS versus PT1 abundance plots, all samples were subsampled to the same number of TCRs (28,000). Expanded TCRs were defined as absent before sensitization and observed at least eight times at the 2-week time point. Through fastp at Q25 and MiXCR, TCRdb rebuilt clones from the public reads, retaining in-frame beta chains. Rows with a matching CDR3 protein are joined into one entry that keeps the most common DNA and genes. These V and J calls derive from TCRdb rather than the authors' analysis. In all, the sample holds about 300,000 distinct CDR3 sequences, and roughly 6% of those were seen once. The top ten clones comprise under 9.5% of the sample.

The receptor chain draws on TRBV7-2 and TRBJ2-3; 8 bases in between match TRBD2. This TCR derives from a woman between 18 and 29 years old with alopecia areata. Some clones in this sample may be carry-over from other donors' samples. Sample: whole blood, taken in connection with sensitization to the hapten diphenylcyclopropenone (DPC). The CDR3 reads CASSLNRGGPDTQYF. The DNA reads TGTGCCAGCAGCCTTAACCGGGGGGGGCCCGATACGCAGTATTTT. Joined to the reference TRBV7-2 and TRBJ2-3 proteins, this CDR3 gives the full variable domain: GAGVSQSPSNKVTEKGKDVELRCDPISGHTALYWYRQSLGQGLEFLIYFQGNSAPDKSGLPSDRFSAERTGGSVSTLTIQRTQQEDSAVYLCASSLNRGGPDTQYFGPGTRLTVL.